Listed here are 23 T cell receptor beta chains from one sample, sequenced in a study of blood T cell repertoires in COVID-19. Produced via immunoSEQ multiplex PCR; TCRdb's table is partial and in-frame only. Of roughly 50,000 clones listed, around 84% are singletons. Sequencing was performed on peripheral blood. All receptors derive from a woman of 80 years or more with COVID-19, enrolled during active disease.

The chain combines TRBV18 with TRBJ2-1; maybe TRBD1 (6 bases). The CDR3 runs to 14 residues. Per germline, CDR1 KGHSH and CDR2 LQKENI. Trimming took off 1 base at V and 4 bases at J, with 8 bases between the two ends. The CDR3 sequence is CASSPQDRYNEQFF. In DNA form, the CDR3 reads TGTGCCAGCTCACCACAGGACAGATACAATGAGCAGTTCTTC.

In DNA, the CDR3 is TGTGCCAGTAGTATAGTGGGAGGACGGCAGGTTAATGGCTACACCTTC. Amino acids: CASSIVGGRQVNGYTF. The rearrangement links TRBV19 to TRBJ1-2; no reliable D call. Germline loops: CDR1 LNHDA, CDR2 SQIVND (reference sequence). The CDR3 length is 16 residues. V gave up 1 base and J gave up 6 bases, with 18 bases separating them.

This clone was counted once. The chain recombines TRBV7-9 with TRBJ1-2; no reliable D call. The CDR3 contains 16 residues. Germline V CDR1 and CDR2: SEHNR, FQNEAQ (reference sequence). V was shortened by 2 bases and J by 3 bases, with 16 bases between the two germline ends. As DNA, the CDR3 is TGTGCCAGCAGCTTATGGGAGGTCCTCGGGGACTATGGCTACACCTTC. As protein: CASSLWEVLGDYGYTF.

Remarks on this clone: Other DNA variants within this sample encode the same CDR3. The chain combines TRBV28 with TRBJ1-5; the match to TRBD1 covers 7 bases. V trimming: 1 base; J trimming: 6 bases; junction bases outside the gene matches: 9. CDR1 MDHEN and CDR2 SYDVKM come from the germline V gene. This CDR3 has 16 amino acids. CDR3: CASSLLGRGFVQPQHF. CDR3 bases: TGTGCCAGCAGTTTATTAGGCAGGGGGTTTGTTCAGCCCCAGCATTTT.

The CDR3, as DNA: TGTGCCAGCAGCCCAGGCCCGGGGTCAGATCAGCCCCAGCATTTT. This gives the protein CASSPGPGSDQPQHF. The chain uses TRBV14 and TRBJ1-5; D call uncertain. The germline V gene encodes CDR1 SGHDN and CDR2 FVKESK. Trimming removed 4 bases from V and 5 bases from J, with 15 bases in between. This CDR3 comprises 15 residues.

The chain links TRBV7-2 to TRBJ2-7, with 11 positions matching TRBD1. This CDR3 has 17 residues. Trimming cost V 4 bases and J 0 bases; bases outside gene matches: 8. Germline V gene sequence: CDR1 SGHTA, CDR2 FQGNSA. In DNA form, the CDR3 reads TGTGCCAGCAGCTCCAGGACAGGGGGCCACAGCTCCTACGAGCAGTACTTC. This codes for CASSSRTGGHSSYEQYF.

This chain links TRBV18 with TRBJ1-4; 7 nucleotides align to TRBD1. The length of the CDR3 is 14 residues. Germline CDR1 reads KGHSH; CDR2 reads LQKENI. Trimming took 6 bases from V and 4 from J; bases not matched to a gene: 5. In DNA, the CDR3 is TGTGCCAGCTCGCCGGGACAGAGTAATGAAAAACTGTTTTTT. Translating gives CASSPGQSNEKLFF.

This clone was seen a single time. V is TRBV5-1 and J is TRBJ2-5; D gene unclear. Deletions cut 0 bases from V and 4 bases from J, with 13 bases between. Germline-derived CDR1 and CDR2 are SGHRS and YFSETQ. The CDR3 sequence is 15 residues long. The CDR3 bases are TGCGCCAGCAGCTTGGCGGTCACCCCAGGAGAGACCCAGTACTTC. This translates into CASSLAVTPGETQYF. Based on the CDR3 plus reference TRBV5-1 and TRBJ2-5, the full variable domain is KAGVTQTPRYLIKTRGQQVTLSCSPISGHRSVSWYQQTPGQGLQFLFEYFSETQRNKGNFPGRFSGRQFSNSRSEMNVSTLELGDSALYLCASSLAVTPGETQYFGPGTRLLVL.

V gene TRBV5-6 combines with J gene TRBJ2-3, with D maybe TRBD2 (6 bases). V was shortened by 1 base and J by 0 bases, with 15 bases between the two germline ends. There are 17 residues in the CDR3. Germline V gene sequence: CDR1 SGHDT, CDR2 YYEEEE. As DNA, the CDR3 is TGTGCCAGCAGCTTGCTTCGGGGGACTCCTAGCACAGATACGCAGTATTTT. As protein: CASSLLRGTPSTDTQYF.

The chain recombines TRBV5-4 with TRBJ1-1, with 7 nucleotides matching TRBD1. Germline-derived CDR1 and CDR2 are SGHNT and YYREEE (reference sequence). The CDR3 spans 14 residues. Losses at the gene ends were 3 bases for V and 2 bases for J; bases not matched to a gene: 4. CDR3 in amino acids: CASSSGQTNTEAFF. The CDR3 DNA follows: TGTGCCAGCAGCTCGGGACAGACAAACACTGAAGCTTTCTTT.

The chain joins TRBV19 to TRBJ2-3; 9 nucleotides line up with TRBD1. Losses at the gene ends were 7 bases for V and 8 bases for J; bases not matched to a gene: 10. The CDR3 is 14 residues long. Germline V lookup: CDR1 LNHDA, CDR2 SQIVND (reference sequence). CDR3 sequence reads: CASIGTGRKLTQYF. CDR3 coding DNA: TGTGCCAGTATCGGGACAGGGAGGAAGCTTACGCAGTATTTT. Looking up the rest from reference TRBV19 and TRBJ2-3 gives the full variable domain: DGGITQSPKYLFRKEGQNVTLSCEQNLNHDAMYWYRQDPGQGLRLIYYSQIVNDFQKGDIAEGYSVSREKKESFPLTVTSAQKNPTAFYLCASIGTGRKLTQYFGPGTRLTVL.

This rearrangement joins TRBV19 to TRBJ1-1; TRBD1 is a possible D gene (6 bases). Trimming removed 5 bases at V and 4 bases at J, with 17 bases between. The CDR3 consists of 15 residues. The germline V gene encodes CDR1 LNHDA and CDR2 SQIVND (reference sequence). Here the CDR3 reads CASSLPQGIGTEAFF. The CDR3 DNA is TGTGCCAGTAGTTTACCACAGGGTATCGGCACTGAAGCTTTCTTT.

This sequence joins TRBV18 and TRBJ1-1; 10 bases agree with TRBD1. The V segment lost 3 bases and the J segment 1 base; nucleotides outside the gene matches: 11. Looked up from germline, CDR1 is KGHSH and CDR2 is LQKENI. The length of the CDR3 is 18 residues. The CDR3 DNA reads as TGTGCCAGCTCACCGTCGGGGACAGGGGTCGTCCCGAACACTGAAGCTTTCTTT. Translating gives CASSPSGTGVVPNTEAFF.

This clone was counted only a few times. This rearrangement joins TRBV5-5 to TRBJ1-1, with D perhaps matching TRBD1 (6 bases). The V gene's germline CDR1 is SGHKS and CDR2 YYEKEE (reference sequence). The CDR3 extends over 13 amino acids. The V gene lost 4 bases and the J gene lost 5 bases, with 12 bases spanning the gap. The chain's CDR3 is CASSGSQGTEAFF. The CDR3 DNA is TGTGCCAGCAGCGGGTCACAGGGAACTGAAGCTTTCTTT.

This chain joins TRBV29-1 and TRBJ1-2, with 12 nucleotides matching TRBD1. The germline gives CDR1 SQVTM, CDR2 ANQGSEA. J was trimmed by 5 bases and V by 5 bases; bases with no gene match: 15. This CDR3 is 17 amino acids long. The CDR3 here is CSVLQGTGGRTRYGYTF. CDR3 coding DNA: TGCAGCGTTCTTCAGGGGACAGGGGGCCGGACGAGGTATGGCTACACCTTC.

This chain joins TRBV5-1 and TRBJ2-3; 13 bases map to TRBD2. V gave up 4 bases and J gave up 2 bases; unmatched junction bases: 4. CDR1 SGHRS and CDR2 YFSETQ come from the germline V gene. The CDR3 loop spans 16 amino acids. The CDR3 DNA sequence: TGCGCCAGCAGCACCGGACTAGCGGGGGTCACAGATACGCAGTATTTT. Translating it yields CASSTGLAGVTDTQYF.

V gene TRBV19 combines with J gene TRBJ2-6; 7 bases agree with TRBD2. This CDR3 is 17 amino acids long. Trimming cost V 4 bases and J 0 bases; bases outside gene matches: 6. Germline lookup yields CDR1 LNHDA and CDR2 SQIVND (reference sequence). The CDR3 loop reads CASSKRDGNSGANVLTF. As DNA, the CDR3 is TGTGCCAGTAGTAAGCGGGACGGAAACTCTGGGGCCAACGTCCTGACTTTC.

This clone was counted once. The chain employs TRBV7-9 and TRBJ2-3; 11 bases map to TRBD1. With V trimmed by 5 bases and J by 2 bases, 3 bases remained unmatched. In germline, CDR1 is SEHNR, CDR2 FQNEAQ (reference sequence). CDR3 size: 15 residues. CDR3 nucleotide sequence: TGTGCCAGCAGCCGCGGACAGGGGGCCACAGATACGCAGTATTTT. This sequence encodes CASSRGQGATDTQYF.

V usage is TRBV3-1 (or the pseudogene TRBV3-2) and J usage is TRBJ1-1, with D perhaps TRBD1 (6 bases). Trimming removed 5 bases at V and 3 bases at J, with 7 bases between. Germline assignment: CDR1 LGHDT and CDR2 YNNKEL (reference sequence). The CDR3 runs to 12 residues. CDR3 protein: CASSRGYTEAFF. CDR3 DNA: TGTGCCAGCAGCAGGGGGTACACTGAAGCTTTCTTT.

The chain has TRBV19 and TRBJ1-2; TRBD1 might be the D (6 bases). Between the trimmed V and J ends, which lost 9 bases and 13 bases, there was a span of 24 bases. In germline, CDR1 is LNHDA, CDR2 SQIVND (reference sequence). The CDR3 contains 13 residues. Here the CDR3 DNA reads TGTGCCAGCACCGTGGACAGTGGTACGGGATCCACCTTC. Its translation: CASTVDSGTGSTF. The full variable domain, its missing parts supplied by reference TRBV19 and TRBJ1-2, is DGGITQSPKYLFRKEGQNVTLSCEQNLNHDAMYWYRQDPGQGLRLIYYSQIVNDFQKGDIAEGYSVSREKKESFPLTVTSAQKNPTAFYLCASTVDSGTGSTFGSGTRLTVV.

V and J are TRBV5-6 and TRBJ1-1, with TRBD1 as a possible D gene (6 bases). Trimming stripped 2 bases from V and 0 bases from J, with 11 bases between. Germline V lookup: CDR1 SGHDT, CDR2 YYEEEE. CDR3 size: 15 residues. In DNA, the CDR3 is TGTGCCAGCAGCTTCGGACAGATCATGAACACTGAAGCTTTCTTT. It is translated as CASSFGQIMNTEAFF.

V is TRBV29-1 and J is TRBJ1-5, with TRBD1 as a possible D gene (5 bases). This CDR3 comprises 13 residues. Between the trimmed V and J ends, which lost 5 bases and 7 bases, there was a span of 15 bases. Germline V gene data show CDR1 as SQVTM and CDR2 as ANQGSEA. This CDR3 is CSVLTDPGQPQHF. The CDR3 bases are TGCAGCGTTTTGACAGACCCCGGGCAGCCCCAGCATTTT.

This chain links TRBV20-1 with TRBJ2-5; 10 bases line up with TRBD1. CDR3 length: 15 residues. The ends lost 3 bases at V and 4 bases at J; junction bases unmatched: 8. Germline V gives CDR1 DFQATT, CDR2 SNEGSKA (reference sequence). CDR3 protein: CSASTGTGVGETQYF. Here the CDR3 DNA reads TGCAGTGCTAGTACCGGGACAGGGGTTGGAGAGACCCAGTACTTC.